The rows below give T cell receptor beta chains drawn from one sample of a study of siplizumab effects on memory and regulatory T cells. Sequencing used immunoSEQ multiplex PCR; TCRdb keeps in-frame clones, though not all of them. The sample lists 100,000 or so clones; over 90% were seen once. The sample comprised non-Treg CD4+ T cells sorted from blood. The receptors were gathered from a human donor in good health. Each CDR3 is given with its conserved first and last residue. D genes are given only for firm matches.

TRBJ2-5 | TRBD2 | TRBV5-1 | CASSPYIAGDRETQYF
TRBJ2-4 | NA | TRBV28 | CASSFRGHIQYF
TRBJ1-1 | TRBD1 | TRBV2 | CASRGQGGYTEAFF
TRBJ1-1 | NA | TRBV19 | CASSNRAANTEAFF
TRBJ2-2 | TRBD1 | TRBV18 | CASSQGQQPGELFF
TRBJ2-5 | NA | TRBV11-2 | CASTASGLAETQYF
TRBJ1-2 | NA | TRBV14 | CATQPSWGYGYTF
TRBJ1-2 | TRBD1 | TRBV4-1 | CASSPATGNYGYTF
TRBJ2-3 | NA | TRBV28 | CASSSGGAPGDTQYF
TRBJ2-7 | TRBD1 | TRBV10-3 | CAISESPGGYEQYF
TRBJ2-3 | TRBD1 | TRBV27 | CASSFGTGSTDTQYF
TRBJ2-5 | NA | TRBV5-1 | CASSLLVKGPEETQYF
TRBJ1-6 | NA | TRBV27 | CASKNWVANSPLHF
TRBJ2-1 | NA | TRBV7-6 | CASSLLDYNEQFF
TRBJ1-5 | NA | TRBV7-9 | CASSAGLQPQHF
TRBJ2-4 | NA | TRBV7-2 | CASSSGHPKNIQYF
TRBJ2-3 | TRBD2 | TRBV25-1 | CASSESRSGATDTQYF
TRBJ1-1 | NA | TRBV11-2 | CASSLVLGLSTEAFF
TRBJ1-1 | NA | TRBV9 | CASSLTLTNTYTEAFF
TRBJ2-3 | NA | TRBV5-5 | CASSLVVGSTDTQYF
TRBJ1-1 | TRBD1 | TRBV12-5 | CASGKSGQMNTEAFF
TRBJ1-6 | NA | TRBV30 | CAWSVQEVTPLHF
TRBJ1-5 | TRBD1 | TRBV27 | CASSLFYRGSNQPQHF
TRBJ2-3 | NA | TRBV10-2 | CASRGVKASVSDTQYF
TRBJ1-4 | TRBD1 | TRBV5-1 | CASRSGQLNEKLFF
TRBJ2-1 | TRBD2 | TRBV30 | CAWRGLAGGAAYNEQFF
TRBJ1-2 | NA | TRBV6-5 | CASSYTRGGYTF
TRBJ1-1 | NA | TRBV27 | CASSRAAEVTEAFF
TRBJ2-1 | TRBD1 | TRBV19 | CASSITGTGPHEQFF
TRBJ2-1 | NA | TRBV6-5 | CASSYFSPQGNNEQFF
TRBJ2-4 | NA | TRBV7-8 | CASSGQTDLLAKNIQYF
TRBJ1-1 | TRBD1 | TRBV6-5 | CASRPGTGKEAFF
TRBJ2-1 | TRBD2 | TRBV5-6 | CASRSAGGYNEQFF
TRBJ1-1 | TRBD1 | TRBV7-2 | CASSTGGSNTEAFF
TRBJ1-2 | NA | TRBV28 | CASSYAGSRGNGYTF
TRBJ1-1 | NA | TRBV10-3 | CAIRDRTIDTEAFF
TRBJ1-5 | NA | TRBV7-2 | CASSPTGRSNQPQHF
TRBJ2-1 | NA | TRBV2 | CASRAGAPHYNEQFF
TRBJ2-7 | NA | TRBV19 | CASSITSSYEQYF
TRBJ2-7 | TRBD1 | TRBV7-9 | CASSPRQGSDEQYF
TRBJ2-4 | TRBD1 | TRBV28 | CASSLGTGAYF
TRBJ2-7 | NA | TRBV7-9 | CASSLGGVTGKSYEQYF
TRBJ1-4 | TRBD1 | TRBV5-1 | CASSLDHQQGLGEKLFF
TRBJ1-2 | NA | TRBV6-6 | CASSYRTDWSGYTF
TRBJ1-2 | NA | TRBV5-1 | CASSAGDSQFRGYTF
TRBJ2-7 | NA | TRBV7-9 | CASSLGRASYEQYF
TRBJ1-4 | TRBD1 | TRBV6-5 | CASSYSQGAFEKLFF
TRBJ2-1 | NA | TRBV19 | CASSPWTGSQRDGHFF